One sample yielded the 10 T cell receptor beta chains listed below, sequenced in a study of TIL therapy for anti-PD-1-resistant metastatic lung cancer. The libraries were made with immunoSEQ v3. This table comes from immunoSEQ multiplex PCR, and its TCRdb copy is limited to in-frame clones, with some not included. The sample holds more than 90,000 clones; 50% to 70% are singletons and the top ten take approximately 11%. The time point here: pre-treatment sample, taken before nivolumab and TIL therapy. The tumor samples were excised metastases, mostly pleural nodules or supraclavicular lymph nodes. The specimen comprised tumor tissue, sampled at baseline. These receptors were obtained from a person aged 25 to 85 with non-small cell lung cancer.

The rearrangement joins TRBV30 to TRBJ2-3; 8 positions agree with TRBD2. This CDR3 has 14 residues. CDR1 is GTSNPN, CDR2 SVGIG, per germline (reference sequence). V shed 2 bases and J 1 base; nucleotides not matched to a gene: 2. Here the CDR3 DNA reads TGTGCCTGGAGTAGCGGGGGTGGCACAGATACGCAGTATTTT. Its protein is CAWSSGGGTDTQYF.

Written as DNA, the CDR3 is TGTGCCAGCATTAATACCGCAGGGAACAATGAGCAGTTCTTC. It translates to CASINTAGNNEQFF. The chain combines TRBV27 with TRBJ2-1, with D perhaps TRBD1 (5 bases). The CDR3 is made up of 14 amino acids. V was cut by 7 bases and J by 5 bases, with 15 bases left in between. Germline V gene sequence: CDR1 MNHEY, CDR2 SMNVEV (reference sequence).

V is TRBV5-6 and J is TRBJ2-6, with D perhaps TRBD2 (5 bases). Trimming removed 4 bases at V and 1 base at J, with 12 bases between. CDR1 is SGHDT, CDR2 YYEEEE, per germline. The CDR3 runs 16 residues. The CDR3 DNA reads TGTGCCAGCAGCGCGGGTAGAAGGTCTGGGGCCAACGTCCTGACTTTC. It is translated as CASSAGRRSGANVLTF. Full variable domain (rest looked up from reference TRBV5-6 and TRBJ2-6): DAGVTQSPTHLIKTRGQQVTLRCSPKSGHDTVSWYQQALGQGPQFIFQYYEEEERQRGNFPDRFSGHQFPNYSSELNVNALLLGDSALYLCASSAGRRSGANVLTFGAGSRLTVL.

The V and J genes are TRBV5-8 and TRBJ2-7, with 10 nucleotides matching TRBD2. CDR1 and CDR2 (germline): SGHTS, YDEGEE. The CDR3 is 15 amino acids. V was pared by 2 bases and J by 4 bases, with 6 bases of the junction left unmatched. CDR3 DNA: TGTGCCAGCAGCTTCTTAGCGGGAGGCCAGTACGAGCAGTACTTC. Protein product: CASSFLAGGQYEQYF.

This clone has just a few counts. This chain connects TRBV6-2 or TRBV6-3 to TRBJ1-2; D unclear. CDR1 is MNHEY, CDR2 SVGEGT, per germline. CDR3 length: 12 amino acids. Trimming cost V 2 bases and J 0 bases, with 1 base left between them. CDR3 sequence: CASSYANYGYTF. CDR3 nucleotide sequence: TGTGCCAGCAGTTACGCTAACTATGGCTACACCTTC.

This chain connects TRBV9 to TRBJ2-7; D not certain. Trimming cost V 4 bases and J 0 bases, with 11 bases left between them. Germline V lookup: CDR1 SGDLS, CDR2 YYNGEE. The CDR3 has 14 residues. The CDR3 region has the DNA TGTGCCAGCAGCCCCACGGCCGTCTCCTACGAGCAGTACTTC. Translating gives CASSPTAVSYEQYF.

The chain carries TRBV7-2 and TRBJ2-3, with 10 bases that match TRBD2. V was clipped by 2 bases and J by 2 bases; unmatched bases: 4. Germline V lookup: CDR1 SGHTA, CDR2 FQGNSA. The CDR3 covers 16 residues. This chain's CDR3 is CASSLTSGAPTDTQYF. CDR3 DNA sequence: TGTGCCAGCAGCTTAACTAGCGGGGCCCCCACAGATACGCAGTATTTT.

In DNA, the CDR3 is TGTGCCAGCAGCAGTACCCAGGGAGCTAACTATGGCTACACCTTC. Encoded protein: CASSSTQGANYGYTF. The chain uses TRBV7-9 and TRBJ1-2, with D maybe TRBD1 (5 bases). V was cut by 5 bases and J by 0 bases, with 13 bases left in between. This CDR3 is 15 amino acids long. The germline V gene encodes CDR1 SEHNR and CDR2 FQNEAQ (reference sequence).

The J gene is TRBJ2-1, the V gene TRBV3-1 (or the pseudogene TRBV3-2); D might be TRBD2 (6 bases). CDR3 size: 16 residues. The germline gives CDR1 LGHDT, CDR2 YNNKEL (reference sequence). V lost 1 base and J lost 7, with 17 bases in between. Written as DNA, the CDR3 is TGTGCCAGCAGCCAAGGGGGTTGGCGGGGACTTAATGAGCAGTTCTTC. Its translation: CASSQGGWRGLNEQFF.

This clone was detected once. This sequence joins TRBV30 and TRBJ2-5, with D maybe TRBD1 (5 bases). This CDR3 spans 12 amino acids. The germline gives CDR1 GTSNPN, CDR2 SVGIG (reference sequence). Trimming took off 5 bases at V and 2 bases at J, with 9 bases between the two ends. The CDR3 DNA follows: TGTGCCTGGTCCAGGGTTCAAGAGACCCAGTACTTC. Protein product: CAWSRVQETQYF.